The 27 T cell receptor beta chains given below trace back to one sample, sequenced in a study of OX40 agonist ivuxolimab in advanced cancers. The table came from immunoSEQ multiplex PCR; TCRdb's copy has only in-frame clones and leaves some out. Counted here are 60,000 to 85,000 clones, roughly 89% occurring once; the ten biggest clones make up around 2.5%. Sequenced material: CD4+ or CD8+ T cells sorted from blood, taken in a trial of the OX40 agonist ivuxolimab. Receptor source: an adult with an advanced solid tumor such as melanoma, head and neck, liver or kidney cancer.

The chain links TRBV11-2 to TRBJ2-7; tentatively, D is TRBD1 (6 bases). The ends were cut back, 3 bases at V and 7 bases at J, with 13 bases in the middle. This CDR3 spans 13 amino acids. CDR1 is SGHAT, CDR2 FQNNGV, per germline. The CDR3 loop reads CASSLGDTREQYF. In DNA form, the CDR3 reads TGTGCCAGCAGCTTGGGGGACACTCGGGAGCAGTACTTC.

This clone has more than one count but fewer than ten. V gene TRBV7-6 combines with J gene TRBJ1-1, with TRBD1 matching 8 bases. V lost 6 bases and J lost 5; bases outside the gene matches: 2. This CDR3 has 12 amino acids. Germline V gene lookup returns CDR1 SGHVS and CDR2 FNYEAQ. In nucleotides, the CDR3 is TGTGCCAGCAGTCGACAGGGGACTGAAGCTTTCTTT. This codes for CASSRQGTEAFF.

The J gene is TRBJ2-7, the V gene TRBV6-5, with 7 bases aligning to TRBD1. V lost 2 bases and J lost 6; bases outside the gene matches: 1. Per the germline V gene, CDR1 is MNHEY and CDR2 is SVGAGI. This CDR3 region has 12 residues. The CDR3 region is CASSYAGGEQYF. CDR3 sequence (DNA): TGTGCCAGCAGTTACGCAGGGGGCGAGCAGTACTTC.

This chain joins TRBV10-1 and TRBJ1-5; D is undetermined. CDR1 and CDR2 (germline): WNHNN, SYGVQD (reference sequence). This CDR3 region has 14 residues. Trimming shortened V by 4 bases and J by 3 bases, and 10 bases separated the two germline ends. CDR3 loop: CASSGQLNNQPQHF. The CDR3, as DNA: TGCGCCAGCAGTGGCCAGCTAAACAATCAGCCCCAGCATTTT.

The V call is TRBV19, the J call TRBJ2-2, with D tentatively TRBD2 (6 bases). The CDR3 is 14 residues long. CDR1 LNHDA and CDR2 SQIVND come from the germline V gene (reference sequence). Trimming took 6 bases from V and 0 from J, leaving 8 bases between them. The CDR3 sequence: CASSREPNTGELFF. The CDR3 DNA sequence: TGTGCCAGTAGCCGGGAGCCGAACACCGGGGAGCTGTTTTTT.

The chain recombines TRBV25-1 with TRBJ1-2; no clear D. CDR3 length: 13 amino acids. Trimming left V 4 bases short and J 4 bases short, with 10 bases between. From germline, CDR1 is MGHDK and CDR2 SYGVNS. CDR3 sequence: CASSGGDFYGYTF. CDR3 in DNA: TGTGCCAGCAGTGGGGGAGATTTCTATGGCTACACCTTC.

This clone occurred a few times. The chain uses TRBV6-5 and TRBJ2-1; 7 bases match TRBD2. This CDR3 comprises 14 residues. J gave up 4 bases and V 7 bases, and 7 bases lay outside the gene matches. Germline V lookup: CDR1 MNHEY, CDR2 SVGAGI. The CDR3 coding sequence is TGTGCCAGCAAGGGCAGCGGGGTGTACAATGAGCAGTTCTTC. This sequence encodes CASKGSGVYNEQFF.

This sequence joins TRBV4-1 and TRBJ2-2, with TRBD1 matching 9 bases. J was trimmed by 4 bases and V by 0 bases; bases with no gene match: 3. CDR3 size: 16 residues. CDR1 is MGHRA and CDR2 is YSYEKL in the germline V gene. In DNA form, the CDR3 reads TGCGCCAGCAGCCAAGAATACAGGGGGCGCACCGGGGAGCTGTTTTTT. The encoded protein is CASSQEYRGRTGELFF.

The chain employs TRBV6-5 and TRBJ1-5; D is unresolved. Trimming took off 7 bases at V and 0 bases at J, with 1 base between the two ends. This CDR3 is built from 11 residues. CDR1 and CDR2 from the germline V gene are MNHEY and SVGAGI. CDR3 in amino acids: CASNSNQPQHF. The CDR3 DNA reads TGTGCCAGCAATAGCAATCAGCCCCAGCATTTT.

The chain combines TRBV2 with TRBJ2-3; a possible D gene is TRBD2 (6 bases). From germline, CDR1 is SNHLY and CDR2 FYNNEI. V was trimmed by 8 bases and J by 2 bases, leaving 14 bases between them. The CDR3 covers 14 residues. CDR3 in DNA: TGTGCCAGCGGCAACGGGGGATCCACAGATACGCAGTATTTT. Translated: CASGNGGSTDTQYF. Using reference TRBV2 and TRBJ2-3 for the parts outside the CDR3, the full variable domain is EPEVTQTPSHQVTQMGQEVILRCVPISNHLYFYWYRQILGQKVEFLVSFYNNEISEKSEIFDDQFSVERPDGSNFTLKIRSTKLEDSAMYFCASGNGGSTDTQYFGPGTRLTVL.

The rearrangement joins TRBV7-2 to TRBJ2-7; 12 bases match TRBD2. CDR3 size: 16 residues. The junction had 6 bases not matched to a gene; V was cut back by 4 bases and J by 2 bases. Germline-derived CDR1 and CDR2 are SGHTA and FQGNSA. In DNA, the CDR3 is TGTGCCAGCAGCTCCCCTCGACTAGCGGGAGCCTACGAGCAGTACTTC. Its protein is CASSSPRLAGAYEQYF. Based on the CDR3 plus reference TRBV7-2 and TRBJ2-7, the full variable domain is GAGVSQSPSNKVTEKGKDVELRCDPISGHTALYWYRQSLGQGLEFLIYFQGNSAPDKSGLPSDRFSAERTGGSVSTLTIQRTQQEDSAVYLCASSSPRLAGAYEQYFGPGTRLTVT.

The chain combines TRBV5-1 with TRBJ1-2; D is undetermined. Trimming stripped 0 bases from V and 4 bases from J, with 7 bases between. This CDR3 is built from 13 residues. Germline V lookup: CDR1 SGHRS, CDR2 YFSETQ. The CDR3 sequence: CASSLEPAYGYTF. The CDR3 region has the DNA TGCGCCAGCAGCTTGGAGCCCGCCTATGGCTACACCTTC.

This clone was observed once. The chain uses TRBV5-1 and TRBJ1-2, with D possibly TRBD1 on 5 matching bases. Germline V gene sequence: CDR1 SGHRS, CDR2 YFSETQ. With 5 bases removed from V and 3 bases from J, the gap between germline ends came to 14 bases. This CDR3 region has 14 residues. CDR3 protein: CASRMAGTDYGYTF. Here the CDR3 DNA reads TGCGCCAGCAGGATGGCAGGGACGGACTATGGCTACACCTTC.

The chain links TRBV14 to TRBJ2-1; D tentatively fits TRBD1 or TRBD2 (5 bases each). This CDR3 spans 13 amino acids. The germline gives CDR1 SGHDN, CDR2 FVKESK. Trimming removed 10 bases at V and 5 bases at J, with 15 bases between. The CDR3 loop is CATGLGVDNEQFF. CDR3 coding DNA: TGTGCCACAGGGTTGGGGGTGGACAATGAGCAGTTCTTC.

The CDR3 is CASSSRSSETQYF. In nucleotides, the CDR3 is TGTGCCAGCAGTTCCCGCTCGAGTGAGACCCAGTACTTC. The rearrangement links TRBV6-6 to TRBJ2-5; D gene unclear. Germline V gene sequence: CDR1 MNHNY, CDR2 SVGAGI (reference sequence). The V and J ends lost 4 bases and 5 bases respectively, with 11 bases between them. CDR3 length: 13 residues.

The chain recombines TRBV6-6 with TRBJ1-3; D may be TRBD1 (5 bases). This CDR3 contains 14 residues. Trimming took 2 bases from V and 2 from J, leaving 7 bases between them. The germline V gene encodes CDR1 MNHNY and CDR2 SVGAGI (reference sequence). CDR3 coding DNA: TGTGCCAGCAGTTACGGGGGGGCTGGAAACACCATATATTTT. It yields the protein CASSYGGAGNTIYF.

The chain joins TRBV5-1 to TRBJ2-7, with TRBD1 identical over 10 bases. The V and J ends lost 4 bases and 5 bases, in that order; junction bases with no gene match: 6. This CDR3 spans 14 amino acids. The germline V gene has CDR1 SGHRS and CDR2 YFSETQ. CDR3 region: CASSVGTGEDEQYF. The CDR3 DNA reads TGCGCCAGCAGCGTTGGGACAGGGGAAGACGAGCAGTACTTC.

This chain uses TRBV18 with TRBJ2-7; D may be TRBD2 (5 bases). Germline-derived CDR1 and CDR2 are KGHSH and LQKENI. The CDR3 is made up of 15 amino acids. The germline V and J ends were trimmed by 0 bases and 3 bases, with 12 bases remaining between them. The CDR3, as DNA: TGTGCCAGCTCACCACCATCGGGGAAAGGCTACGAGCAGTACTTC. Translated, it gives CASSPPSGKGYEQYF.

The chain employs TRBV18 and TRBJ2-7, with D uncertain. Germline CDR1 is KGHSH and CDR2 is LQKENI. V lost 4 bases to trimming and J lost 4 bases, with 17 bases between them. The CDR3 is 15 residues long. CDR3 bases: TGTGCCAGCTCACAATCTCAACTGGGGTCTTACGAGCAGTACTTC. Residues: CASSQSQLGSYEQYF. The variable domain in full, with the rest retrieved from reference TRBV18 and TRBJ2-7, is NAGVMQNPRHLVRRRGQEARLRCSPMKGHSHVYWYRQLPEEGLKFMVYLQKENIIDESGMPKERFSAEFPKEGPSILRIQQVVRGDSAAYFCASSQSQLGSYEQYFGPGTRLTVT.

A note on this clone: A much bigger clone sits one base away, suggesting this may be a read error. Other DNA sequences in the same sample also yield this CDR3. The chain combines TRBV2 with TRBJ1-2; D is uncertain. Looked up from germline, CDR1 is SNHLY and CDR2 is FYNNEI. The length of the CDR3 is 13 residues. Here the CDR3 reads CASSSTRSYGYTF. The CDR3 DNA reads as TGTGCCAGCAGTTCGACCCGTAGCTATGGCTACACCTTT.

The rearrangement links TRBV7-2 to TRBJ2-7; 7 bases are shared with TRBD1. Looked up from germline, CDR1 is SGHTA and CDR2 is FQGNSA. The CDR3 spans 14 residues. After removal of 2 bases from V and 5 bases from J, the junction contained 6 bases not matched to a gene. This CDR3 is CASSLNRGLNEQYF. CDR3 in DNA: TGTGCCAGCAGCTTAAACAGGGGTTTAAACGAGCAGTACTTC.

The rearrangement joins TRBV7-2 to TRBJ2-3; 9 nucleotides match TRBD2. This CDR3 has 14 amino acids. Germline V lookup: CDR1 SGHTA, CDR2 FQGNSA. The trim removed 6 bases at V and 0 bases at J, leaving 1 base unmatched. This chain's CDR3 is CASSTSGSTDTQYF. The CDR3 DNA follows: TGTGCCAGCAGTACTAGCGGGAGCACAGATACGCAGTATTTT.

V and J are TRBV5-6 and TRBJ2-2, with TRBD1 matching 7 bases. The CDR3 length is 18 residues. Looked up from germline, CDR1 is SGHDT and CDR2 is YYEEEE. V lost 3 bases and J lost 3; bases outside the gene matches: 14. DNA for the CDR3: TGTGCCAGCAGCTCTCCGGGACAGTCCCTGAGGGACACCGGGGAGCTGTTTTTT. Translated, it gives CASSSPGQSLRDTGELFF.

CDR3 protein: CASRSGALSARAFF. The CDR3 DNA is TGCGCCAGCCGCTCAGGGGCATTATCTGCCAGGGCTTTCTTT. V gene TRBV4-1 combines with J gene TRBJ1-1; tentative D call: TRBD1 (6 bases). V lost 8 bases and J 11 bases, leaving 24 bases between the germline ends. CDR3 length: 14 residues. CDR1 and CDR2 (germline): MGHRA, YSYEKL.

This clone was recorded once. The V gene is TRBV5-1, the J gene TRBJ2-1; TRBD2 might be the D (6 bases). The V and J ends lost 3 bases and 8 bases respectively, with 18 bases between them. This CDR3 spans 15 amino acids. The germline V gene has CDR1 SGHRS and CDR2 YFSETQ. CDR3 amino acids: CASSSGRSGGDEQFF. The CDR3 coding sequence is TGCGCCAGCAGCTCCGGGAGATCAGGCGGGGATGAGCAGTTCTTC.

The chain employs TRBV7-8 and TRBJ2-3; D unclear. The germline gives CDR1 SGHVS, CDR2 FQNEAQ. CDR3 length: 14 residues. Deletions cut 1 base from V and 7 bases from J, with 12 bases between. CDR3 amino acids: CASSLDLDLYTQYF. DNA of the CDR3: TGTGCCAGCAGCTTAGACCTGGACCTTTATACGCAGTATTTT.

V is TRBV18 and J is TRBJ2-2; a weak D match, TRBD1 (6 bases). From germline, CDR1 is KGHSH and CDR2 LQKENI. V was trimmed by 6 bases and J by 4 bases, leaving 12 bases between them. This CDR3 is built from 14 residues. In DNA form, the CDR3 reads TGTGCCAGCTCTTCCGGACAGTCCACCGGGGAGCTGTTTTTT. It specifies CASSSGQSTGELFF.